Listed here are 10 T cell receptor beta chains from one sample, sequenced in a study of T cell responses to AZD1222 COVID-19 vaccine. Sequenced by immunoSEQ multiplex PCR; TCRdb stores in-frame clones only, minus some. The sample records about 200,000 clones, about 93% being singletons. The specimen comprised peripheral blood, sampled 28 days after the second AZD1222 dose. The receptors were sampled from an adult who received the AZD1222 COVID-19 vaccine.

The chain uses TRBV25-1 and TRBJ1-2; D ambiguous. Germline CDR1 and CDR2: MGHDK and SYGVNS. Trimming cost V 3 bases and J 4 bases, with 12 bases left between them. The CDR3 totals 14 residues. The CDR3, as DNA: TGTGCCAGCAGTGATGGTTTACTATCCTATGGCTACACCTTC. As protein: CASSDGLLSYGYTF.

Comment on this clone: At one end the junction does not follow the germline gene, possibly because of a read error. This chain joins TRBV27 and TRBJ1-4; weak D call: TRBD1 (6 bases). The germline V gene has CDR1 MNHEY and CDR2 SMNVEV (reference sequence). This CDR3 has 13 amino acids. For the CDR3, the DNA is TGTGCTAGCACAGGACAGAGTAATGAAAAACTGTTTTTT. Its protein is CASTGQSNEKLFF. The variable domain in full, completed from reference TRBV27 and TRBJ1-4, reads EAQVTQNPRYLITVTGKKLTVTCSQNMNHEYMSWYRQDPGLGLRQIYYSMNVEVTDKGDVPEGYKVSRKEKRNFPLILESPSPNQTSLYFCASTGQSNEKLFFGSGTQLSVL.

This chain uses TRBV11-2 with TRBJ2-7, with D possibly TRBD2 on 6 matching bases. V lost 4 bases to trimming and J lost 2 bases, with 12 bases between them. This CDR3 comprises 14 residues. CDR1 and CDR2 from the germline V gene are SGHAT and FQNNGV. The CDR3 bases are TGTGCCAGCAGCTCGGACGGGGGAACCTACGAGCAGTACTTC. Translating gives CASSSDGGTYEQYF.

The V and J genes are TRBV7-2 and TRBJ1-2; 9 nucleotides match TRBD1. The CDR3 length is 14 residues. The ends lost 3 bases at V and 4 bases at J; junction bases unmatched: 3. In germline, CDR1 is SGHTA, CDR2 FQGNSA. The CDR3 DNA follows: TGTGCCAGCAGCTTTACAGGGGGCTCCTATGGCTACACCTTC. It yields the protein CASSFTGGSYGYTF.

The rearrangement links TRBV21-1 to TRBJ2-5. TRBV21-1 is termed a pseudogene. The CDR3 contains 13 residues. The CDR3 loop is CASSKGVQETQYF. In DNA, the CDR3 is TGTGCCAGCAGCAAAGGGGTTCAAGAGACCCAGTACTTC.

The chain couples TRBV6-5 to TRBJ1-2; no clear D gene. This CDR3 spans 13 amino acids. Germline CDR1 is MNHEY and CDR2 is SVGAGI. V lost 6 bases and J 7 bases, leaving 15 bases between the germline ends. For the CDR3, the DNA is TGTGCCAGCAGGGGGTCCGAGAGGGCTGGCTACACCTTC. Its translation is CASRGSERAGYTF.

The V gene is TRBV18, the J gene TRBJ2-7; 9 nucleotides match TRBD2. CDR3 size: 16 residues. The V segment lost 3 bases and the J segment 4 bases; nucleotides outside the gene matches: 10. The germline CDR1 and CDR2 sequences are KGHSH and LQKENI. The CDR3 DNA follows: TGTGCCAGCTCACCGCGGGGGGGGGACAGTTTGTACGAGCAGTACTTC. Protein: CASSPRGGDSLYEQYF.

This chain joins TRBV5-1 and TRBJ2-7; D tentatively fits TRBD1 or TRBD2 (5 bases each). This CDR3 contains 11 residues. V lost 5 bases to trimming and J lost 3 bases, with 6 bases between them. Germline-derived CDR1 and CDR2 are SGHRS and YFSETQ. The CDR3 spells CASRGDYEQYF. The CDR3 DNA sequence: TGCGCCAGCAGGGGGGACTACGAGCAGTACTTC.

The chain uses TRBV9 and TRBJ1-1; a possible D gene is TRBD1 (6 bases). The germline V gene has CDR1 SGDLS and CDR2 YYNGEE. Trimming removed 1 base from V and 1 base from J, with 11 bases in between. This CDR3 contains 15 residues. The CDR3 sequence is CASSVSSGANTEAFF. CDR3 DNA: TGTGCCAGCAGCGTATCTTCAGGGGCGAACACTGAAGCTTTCTTT.

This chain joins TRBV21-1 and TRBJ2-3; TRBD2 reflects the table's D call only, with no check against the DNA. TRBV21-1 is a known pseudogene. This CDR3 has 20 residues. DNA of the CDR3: TGTGCCAGCAGCCTATCTGTATGTAATAAAATGTGGGGGGGCCTTTATACGCAGTATTTT. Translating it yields CASSLSVCNKMWGGLYTQYF.